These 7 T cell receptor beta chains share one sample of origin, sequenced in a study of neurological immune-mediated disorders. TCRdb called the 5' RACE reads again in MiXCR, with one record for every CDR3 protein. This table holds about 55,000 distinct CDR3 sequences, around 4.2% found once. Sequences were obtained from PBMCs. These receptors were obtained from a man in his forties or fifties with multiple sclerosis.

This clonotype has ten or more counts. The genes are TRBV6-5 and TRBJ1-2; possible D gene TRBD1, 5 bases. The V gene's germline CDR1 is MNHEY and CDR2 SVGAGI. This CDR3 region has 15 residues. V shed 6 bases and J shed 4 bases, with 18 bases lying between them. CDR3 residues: CASRTDSATFYGYTF. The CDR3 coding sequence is TGTGCCAGCAGGACAGACAGCGCTACCTTCTATGGCTACACCTTC.

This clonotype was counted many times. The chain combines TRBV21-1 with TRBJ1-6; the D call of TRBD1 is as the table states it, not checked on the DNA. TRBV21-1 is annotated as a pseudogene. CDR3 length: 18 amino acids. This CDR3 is CASSKKKDRDRETSPLHF. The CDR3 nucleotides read TGTGCCAGCAGCAAAAAAAAGGACCGGGACAGGGAGACTTCACCCCTCCACTTT.

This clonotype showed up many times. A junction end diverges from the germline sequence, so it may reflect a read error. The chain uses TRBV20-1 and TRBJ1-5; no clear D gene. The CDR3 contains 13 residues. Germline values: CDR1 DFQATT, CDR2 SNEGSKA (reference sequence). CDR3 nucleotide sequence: TGCAGTGCAACGTCACGTAGCAATCAGCCCCAGAATTTT. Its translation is CSATSRSNQPQNF.

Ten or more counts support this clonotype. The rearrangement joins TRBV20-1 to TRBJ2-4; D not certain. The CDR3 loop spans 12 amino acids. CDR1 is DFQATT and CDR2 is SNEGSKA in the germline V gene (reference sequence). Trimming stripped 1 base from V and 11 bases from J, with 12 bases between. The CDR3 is CSARGGVRVQYF. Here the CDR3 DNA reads TGCAGTGCTAGAGGAGGCGTAAGGGTTCAGTACTTC.

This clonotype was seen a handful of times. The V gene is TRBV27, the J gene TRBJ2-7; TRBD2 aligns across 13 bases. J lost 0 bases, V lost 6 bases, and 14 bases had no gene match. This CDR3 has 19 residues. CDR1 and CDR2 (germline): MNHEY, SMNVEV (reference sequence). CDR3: CASSGPSGLAGSSSYEQYF. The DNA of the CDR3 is TGTGCCAGCAGCGGACCCTCGGGACTAGCGGGATCGAGCTCCTACGAGCAGTACTTC.

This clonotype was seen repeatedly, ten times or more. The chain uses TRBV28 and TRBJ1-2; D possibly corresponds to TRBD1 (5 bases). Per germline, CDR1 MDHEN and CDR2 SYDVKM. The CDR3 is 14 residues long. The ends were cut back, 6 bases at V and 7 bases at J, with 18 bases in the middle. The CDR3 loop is CASRLPGTPPGYTF. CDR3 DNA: TGTGCCAGCAGACTACCCGGGACGCCCCCTGGCTACACCTTC.

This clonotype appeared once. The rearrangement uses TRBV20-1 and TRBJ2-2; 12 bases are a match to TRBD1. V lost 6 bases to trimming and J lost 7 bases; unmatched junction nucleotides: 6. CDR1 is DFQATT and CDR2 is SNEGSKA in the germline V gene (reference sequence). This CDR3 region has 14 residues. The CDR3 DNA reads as TGCAGTGCACCGGGACAGGGGGCTAACGGGGAGCTGTTTTTT. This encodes CSAPGQGANGELFF.